The T cell receptor (beta chain) under discussion was sequenced for a study of blood T cell repertoires in COVID-19. Per the original methods: Scientists estimated how many nucleated cells there were by amplifying reference gene primers. Method: immunoSEQ multiplex PCR; TCRdb's copy keeps in-frame clones and lacks some. V and J calls and clone size are given by that table; D and trimming were obtained from the DNA. The repertoire holds fewer than 150,000 clones, with approximately 79% as singletons. Trimming shortened V by 0 bases and J by 7 bases, and 8 bases separated the two germline ends. The germline V gene encodes CDR1 SGHDT and CDR2 YYEEEE. The CDR3 has 13 amino acids.

The sample taken for sequencing was peripheral blood. The source of this sequence is a man over 45 with acute or convalescent COVID-19. The chain links TRBV5-6 to TRBJ2-1; D unclear. CDR3 in DNA: TGTGCCAGCAGCTTGGCGCCCGGTAATGAGCAGTTCTTC. This codes for CASSLAPGNEQFF.